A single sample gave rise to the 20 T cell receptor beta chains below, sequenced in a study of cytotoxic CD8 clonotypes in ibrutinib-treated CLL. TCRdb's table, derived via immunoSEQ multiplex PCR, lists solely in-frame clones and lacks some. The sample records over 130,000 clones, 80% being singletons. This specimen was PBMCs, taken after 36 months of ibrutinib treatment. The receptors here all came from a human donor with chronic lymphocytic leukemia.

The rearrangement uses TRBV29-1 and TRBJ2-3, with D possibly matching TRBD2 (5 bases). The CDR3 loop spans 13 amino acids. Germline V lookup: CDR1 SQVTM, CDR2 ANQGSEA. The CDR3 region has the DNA TGCACGATAACGGGGAGATTCACAGATACGCAGTATTTT. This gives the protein CTITGRFTDTQYF.

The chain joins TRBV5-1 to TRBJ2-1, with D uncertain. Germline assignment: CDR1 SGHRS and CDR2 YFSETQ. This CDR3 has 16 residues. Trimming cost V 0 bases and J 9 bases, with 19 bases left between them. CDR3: CASSLGYGPGWGEQFF. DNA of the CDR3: TGCGCCAGCAGCTTGGGGTATGGGCCTGGGTGGGGTGAGCAGTTCTTC.

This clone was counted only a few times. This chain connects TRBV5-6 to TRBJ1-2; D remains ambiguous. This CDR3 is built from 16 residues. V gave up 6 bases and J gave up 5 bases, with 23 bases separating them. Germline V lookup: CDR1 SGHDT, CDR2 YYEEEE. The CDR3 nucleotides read TGTGCCAGCACCTCTCGCCGGCCACTTACTTCATATGGCTACACCTTC. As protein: CASTSRRPLTSYGYTF.

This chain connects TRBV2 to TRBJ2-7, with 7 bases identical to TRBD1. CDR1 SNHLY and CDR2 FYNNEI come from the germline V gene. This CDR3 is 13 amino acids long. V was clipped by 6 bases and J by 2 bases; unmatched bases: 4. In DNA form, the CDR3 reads TGTGCCAGCAGGGACAGGTTTCCCTACGAGCAGTACTTC. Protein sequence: CASRDRFPYEQYF.

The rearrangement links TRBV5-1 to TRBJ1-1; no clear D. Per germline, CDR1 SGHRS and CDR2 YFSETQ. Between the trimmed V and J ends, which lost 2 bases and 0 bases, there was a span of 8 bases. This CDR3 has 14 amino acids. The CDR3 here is CASSFAQLNTEAFF. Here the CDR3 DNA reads TGCGCCAGCAGCTTTGCACAGCTGAACACTGAAGCTTTCTTT.

The CDR3 bases are TGTGCCATCAGTGATTCTAGCGGGGGTTCGAACACCGGGGAGCTGTTTTTT. This gives the protein CAISDSSGGSNTGELFF. This chain links TRBV10-3 with TRBJ2-2; 10 nucleotides line up with TRBD2. This CDR3 comprises 17 residues. The germline V gene has CDR1 ENHRY and CDR2 SYGVKD. V gave up 3 bases and J gave up 0 bases; unmatched junction bases: 4.

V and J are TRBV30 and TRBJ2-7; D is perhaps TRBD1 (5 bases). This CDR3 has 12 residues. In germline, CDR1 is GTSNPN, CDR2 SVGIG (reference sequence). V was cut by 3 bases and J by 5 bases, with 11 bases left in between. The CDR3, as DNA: TGTGCCTGGAGCAGGGATTCGCACGAGCAGTACTTC. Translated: CAWSRDSHEQYF.

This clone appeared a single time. The CDR3 spells CASSRRGTSGLGNEQFF. Here the CDR3 DNA reads TGCGCCAGCAGCAGACGTGGGACTAGCGGCTTAGGCAATGAGCAGTTCTTC. The chain has TRBV5-1 and TRBJ2-1, with 11 bases fitting TRBD2. J was trimmed by 6 bases and V by 4 bases; bases with no gene match: 12. Germline V gives CDR1 SGHRS, CDR2 YFSETQ. The CDR3 has 17 amino acids.

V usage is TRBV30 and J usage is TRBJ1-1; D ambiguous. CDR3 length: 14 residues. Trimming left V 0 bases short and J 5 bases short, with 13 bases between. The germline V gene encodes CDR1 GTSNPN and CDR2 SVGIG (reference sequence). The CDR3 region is CAWSVRRIETEAFF. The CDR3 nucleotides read TGTGCCTGGAGTGTACGAAGGATTGAAACTGAAGCTTTCTTT.

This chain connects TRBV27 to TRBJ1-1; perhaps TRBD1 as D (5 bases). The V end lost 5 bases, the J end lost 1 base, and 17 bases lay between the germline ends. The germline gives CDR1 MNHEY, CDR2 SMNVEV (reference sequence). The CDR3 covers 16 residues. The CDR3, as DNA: TGTGCCAGCAGTCACTGGGGGGTGTCGTCGAACACTGAAGCTTTCTTT. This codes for CASSHWGVSSNTEAFF.

The CDR3 coding sequence is TGCAGCGTTGTGAAAGGGGACTCCTACAATGAGCAGTTCTTC. Translated: CSVVKGDSYNEQFF. This chain connects TRBV29-1 to TRBJ2-1; D possibly corresponds to TRBD1 (5 bases). The CDR3 consists of 14 residues. Germline V gives CDR1 SQVTM, CDR2 ANQGSEA. Trimming pared 4 bases from V and 0 bases from J, leaving 10 bases between.

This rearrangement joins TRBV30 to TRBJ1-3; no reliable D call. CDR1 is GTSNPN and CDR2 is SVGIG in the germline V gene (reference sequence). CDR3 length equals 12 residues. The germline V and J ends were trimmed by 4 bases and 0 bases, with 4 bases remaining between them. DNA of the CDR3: TGTGCCTGGACGGTCTCTGGAAACACCATATATTTT. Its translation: CAWTVSGNTIYF.

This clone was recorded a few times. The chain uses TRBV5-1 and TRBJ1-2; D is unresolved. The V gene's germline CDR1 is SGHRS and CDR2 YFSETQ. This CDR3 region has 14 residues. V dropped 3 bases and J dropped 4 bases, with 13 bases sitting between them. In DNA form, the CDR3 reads TGCGCCAGCAGCTCCACGTCGGAGCGCTATGGCTACACCTTC. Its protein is CASSSTSERYGYTF. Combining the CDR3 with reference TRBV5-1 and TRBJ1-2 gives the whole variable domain KAGVTQTPRYLIKTRGQQVTLSCSPISGHRSVSWYQQTPGQGLQFLFEYFSETQRNKGNFPGRFSGRQFSNSRSEMNVSTLELGDSALYLCASSSTSERYGYTFGSGTRLTVV.

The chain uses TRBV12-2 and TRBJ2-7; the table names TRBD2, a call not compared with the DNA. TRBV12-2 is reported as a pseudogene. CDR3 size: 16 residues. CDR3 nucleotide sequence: TGTGCAAGTCGCTTTCCGGGACTAGCGGGATTGTACGAGCAGTACTTC. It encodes CASRFPGLAGLYEQYF.

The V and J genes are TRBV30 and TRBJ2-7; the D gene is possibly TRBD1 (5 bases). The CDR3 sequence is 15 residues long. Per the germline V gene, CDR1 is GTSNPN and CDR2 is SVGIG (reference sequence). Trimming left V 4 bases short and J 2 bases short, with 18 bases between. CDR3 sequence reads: CAWIQKGSRAYEQYF. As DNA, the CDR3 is TGTGCCTGGATCCAAAAAGGGTCCAGGGCCTACGAGCAGTACTTC.

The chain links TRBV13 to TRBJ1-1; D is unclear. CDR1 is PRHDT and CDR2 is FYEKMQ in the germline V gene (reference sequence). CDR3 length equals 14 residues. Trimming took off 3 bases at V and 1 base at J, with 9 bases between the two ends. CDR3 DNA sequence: TGTGCCAGCAGCTTGAGAACTTGGAACACTGAAGCTTTCTTT. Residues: CASSLRTWNTEAFF.

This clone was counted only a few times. This chain's CDR3 is CASSWTVTGELFF. Written as DNA, the CDR3 is TGTGCCAGCAGCTGGACAGTCACCGGGGAGCTGTTTTTT. The chain joins TRBV6-5 to TRBJ2-2; maybe TRBD1 (6 bases). Trimming removed 6 bases at V and 4 bases at J, with 9 bases between. CDR3 length: 13 amino acids. Germline CDR1 and CDR2: MNHEY and SVGAGI.

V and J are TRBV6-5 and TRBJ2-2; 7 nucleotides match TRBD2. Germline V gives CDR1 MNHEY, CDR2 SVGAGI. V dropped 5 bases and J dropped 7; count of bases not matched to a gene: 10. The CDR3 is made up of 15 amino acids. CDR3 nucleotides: TGTGCCAGCAGTGACTGGGGGGGGAGATTCGGGGAGCTGTTTTTT. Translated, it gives CASSDWGGRFGELFF.

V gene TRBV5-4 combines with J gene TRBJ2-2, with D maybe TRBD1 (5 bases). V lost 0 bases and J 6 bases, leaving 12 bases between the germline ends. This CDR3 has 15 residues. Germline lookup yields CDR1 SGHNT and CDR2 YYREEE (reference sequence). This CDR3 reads CASSLASGLPGELFF. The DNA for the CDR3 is TGTGCCAGCAGCTTGGCGTCAGGGCTGCCCGGGGAGCTGTTTTTT.

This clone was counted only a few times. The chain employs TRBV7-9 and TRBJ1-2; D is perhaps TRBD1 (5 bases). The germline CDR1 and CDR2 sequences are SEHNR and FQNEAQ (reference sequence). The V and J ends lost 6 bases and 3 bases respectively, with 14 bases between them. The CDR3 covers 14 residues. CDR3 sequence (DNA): TGTGCCAGCAGGTCCGGAGGGGAGGACTATGGCTACACCTTC. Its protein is CASRSGGEDYGYTF. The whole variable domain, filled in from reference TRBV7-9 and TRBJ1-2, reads DTGVSQNPRHKITKRGQNVTFRCDPISEHNRLYWYRQTLGQGPEFLTYFQNEAQLEKSRLLSDRFSAERPKGSFSTLEIQRTEQGDSAMYLCASRSGGEDYGYTFGSGTRLTVV.